The 21 T cell receptor beta chains in this list originate from one sample, sequenced in a study of blood T cell repertoires in COVID-19 (dated by TCRdb to the early 2020s). Receptors were amplified or captured by the immunoSEQ multiplex PCR assay. TCRdb took over this immuneACCESS table, retaining in-frame rearrangements with V and J assigned. Such tables are incomplete; in checked studies, under half of the missing clones stem from an unresolved V gene, and the remainder is unexplained. In this sample the table shows about 120,000 clones, about 79% of which occur a single time. Of the sample, approximately 4.2% is held by the ten largest clones. Sequenced sample: peripheral blood. Source of these receptors: a woman of 80 years or more with acute or convalescent COVID-19.

V usage is TRBV6-4 and J usage is TRBJ2-1; 7 bases are a match to TRBD2. The CDR3 sequence is 15 residues long. CDR1 is MRHNA and CDR2 is SNTAGT in the germline V gene. J gave up 4 bases and V 4 bases, and 7 bases lay outside the gene matches. DNA of the CDR3: TGTGCCAGCAGTGTGAACGGGAGGCCTTACAATGAGCAGTTCTTC. Translated, it gives CASSVNGRPYNEQFF.

V and J are TRBV29-1 and TRBJ2-1, with 8 bases aligning to TRBD2. The J segment lost 10 bases and the V segment lost 7 bases, leaving 12 bases of the junction unmatched. This CDR3 comprises 13 residues. Germline V CDR1 and CDR2: SQVTM, ANQGSEA. Written as DNA, the CDR3 is TGCAGCGGCGGTGGGCTAGCGGGTCGGGAGCAGTTCTTC. Amino acids: CSGGGLAGREQFF.

A single count supports this clone. One junction end does not reproduce the germline sequence, and a read error may be involved. V usage is TRBV7-2 and J usage is TRBJ2-3; D is perhaps TRBD1 (6 bases). The CDR3 has 15 residues. From germline, CDR1 is SGHTA and CDR2 FQGNSA. The CDR3 nucleotides are TGTGCCAGCACCTTAAACACAGGGAACACAGATACGCAGTATTTT. Translating it yields CASTLNTGNTDTQYF.

The rearrangement links TRBV19 to TRBJ2-2; the D is unclear. Germline V CDR1 and CDR2: LNHDA, SQIVND (reference sequence). This CDR3 is 15 amino acids long. Trimming pared 5 bases from V and 6 bases from J, leaving 16 bases between. As DNA, the CDR3 is TGTGCCAGTAGTCTCGGTCCAGGCCACCCCGGGGAGCTGTTTTTT. Amino acids: CASSLGPGHPGELFF. The complete variable domain, with remaining parts taken from reference TRBV19 and TRBJ2-2, reads DGGITQSPKYLFRKEGQNVTLSCEQNLNHDAMYWYRQDPGQGLRLIYYSQIVNDFQKGDIAEGYSVSREKKESFPLTVTSAQKNPTAFYLCASSLGPGHPGELFFGEGSRLTVL.

The J gene is TRBJ2-7, the V gene TRBV4-1; 14 nucleotides match TRBD2. V shed 4 bases, J shed 6 bases, and the junction held 8 bases outside the gene matches. The germline V gene has CDR1 MGHRA and CDR2 YSYEKL. This CDR3 is 16 amino acids long. The CDR3 loop is CASSLRLAGGRGEQYF. The CDR3 DNA follows: TGCGCCAGCAGCCTTCGACTAGCGGGAGGGCGAGGCGAGCAGTACTTC.

The V and J genes are TRBV7-9 and TRBJ2-1, with TRBD2 identical over 10 bases. The CDR3 length is 15 residues. V shed 1 base, J shed 8 bases, and the junction held 5 bases outside the gene matches. The germline gives CDR1 SEHNR, CDR2 FQNEAQ (reference sequence). DNA for the CDR3: TGTGCCAGCAGCTTAGGGCTAGCGGGAGCATATGAGCAGTTCTTC. Its translation: CASSLGLAGAYEQFF.

This clone came up a few times. The chain is built from TRBV28 and TRBJ1-4; maybe TRBD1 (5 bases). CDR1 MDHEN and CDR2 SYDVKM come from the germline V gene. The CDR3 loop spans 17 amino acids. The V and J ends lost 3 bases and 6 bases respectively, with 20 bases between them. The CDR3 sequence: CASSFRGEVWVDEKLFF. The CDR3 nucleotides are TGTGCCAGCAGTTTTCGGGGGGAGGTGTGGGTTGATGAAAAACTGTTTTTT.

This rearrangement joins TRBV28 to TRBJ1-1; D not certain. The germline V gene has CDR1 MDHEN and CDR2 SYDVKM. The CDR3 runs 13 residues. The germline V and J ends were trimmed by 6 bases and 4 bases, with 12 bases remaining between them. CDR3 bases: TGTGCCAGCAGCCTCCACGGCGGCACTGAAGCTTTCTTT. Protein product: CASSLHGGTEAFF. Together with reference TRBV28 and TRBJ1-1, the CDR3 gives the full variable domain: DVKVTQSSRYLVKRTGEKVFLECVQDMDHENMFWYRQDPGLGLRLIYFSYDVKMKEKGDIPEGYSVSREKKERFSLILESASTNQTSMYLCASSLHGGTEAFFGQGTRLTVV.

The chain is built from TRBV7-3 and TRBJ1-1; no clear D. Germline V gene data show CDR1 as SGHTA and CDR2 as FQGTGA. This CDR3 has 12 residues. V was clipped by 6 bases and J by 1 base, with 6 bases between them. CDR3 bases: TGTGCCAGCAGTGAGGGGAACACTGAAGCTTTCTTT. Its protein is CASSEGNTEAFF.

The rearrangement joins TRBV29-1 to TRBJ1-2; 7 bases are shared with TRBD1. J gave up 0 bases and V 4 bases, and 5 bases lay outside the gene matches. The germline gives CDR1 SQVTM, CDR2 ANQGSEA. This CDR3 region has 14 residues. CDR3 region: CSVVEGGANYGYTF. CDR3 DNA sequence: TGCAGCGTTGTGGAAGGGGGCGCTAACTATGGCTACACCTTC.

The rearrangement uses TRBV19 and TRBJ2-1; 12 bases agree with TRBD1. After removal of 4 bases from V and 5 bases from J, the junction contained 3 bases not matched to a gene. CDR1 LNHDA and CDR2 SQIVND come from the germline V gene (reference sequence). This CDR3 has 15 amino acids. CDR3 nucleotide sequence: TGTGCCAGTAGTAGGGGACAGGGGGCCCACAATGAGCAGTTCTTC. As protein: CASSRGQGAHNEQFF.

The chain combines TRBV5-1 with TRBJ1-4, with 7 bases that match TRBD1. The CDR3 is 17 amino acids. The germline V gene has CDR1 SGHRS and CDR2 YFSETQ. J was trimmed by 2 bases and V by 1 base; bases with no gene match: 8. The CDR3 nucleotides read TGCGCCAGCAGCTTGACGGGACAGCAGATGACTAATGAAAAACTGTTTTTT. It encodes CASSLTGQQMTNEKLFF. The full variable domain, rest sourced from reference TRBV5-1 and TRBJ1-4, is KAGVTQTPRYLIKTRGQQVTLSCSPISGHRSVSWYQQTPGQGLQFLFEYFSETQRNKGNFPGRFSGRQFSNSRSEMNVSTLELGDSALYLCASSLTGQQMTNEKLFFGSGTQLSVL.

The V and J genes are TRBV2 and TRBJ1-2, with D perhaps matching TRBD1 (5 bases). Germline V gene data show CDR1 as SNHLY and CDR2 as FYNNEI. V dropped 3 bases and J dropped 2 bases, with 13 bases sitting between them. There are 15 residues in the CDR3. The CDR3 sequence is CASSDQVKGNYGYTF. Written as DNA, the CDR3 is TGTGCCAGCAGTGATCAGGTGAAGGGGAACTATGGCTACACCTTC.

V gene TRBV9 combines with J gene TRBJ2-5; 7 bases agree with TRBD2. The CDR3 extends over 15 amino acids. Germline CDR1 reads SGDLS; CDR2 reads YYNGEE. The V and J ends lost 3 bases and 5 bases, in that order; junction bases with no gene match: 10. CDR3 coding DNA: TGTGCCAGCAGCGCGAGGGGTAATAGCGGGGAGACCCAGTACTTC. It translates to CASSARGNSGETQYF.

This chain joins TRBV9 and TRBJ2-3; 12 nucleotides line up with TRBD2. Germline V gene lookup returns CDR1 SGDLS and CDR2 YYNGEE. The junction had 5 bases not matched to a gene; V was cut back by 4 bases and J by 2 bases. This CDR3 contains 16 residues. The CDR3 DNA reads TGTGCCAGCAGCCCCCGGACTAGCGGGAACACAGATACGCAGTATTTT. Translation gives CASSPRTSGNTDTQYF. The full variable domain, rest sourced from reference TRBV9 and TRBJ2-3, is DSGVTQTPKHLITATGQRVTLRCSPRSGDLSVYWYQQSLDQGLQFLIQYYNGEERAKGNILERFSAQQFPDLHSELNLSSLELGDSALYFCASSPRTSGNTDTQYFGPGTRLTVL.

V and J are TRBV2 and TRBJ1-4, with TRBD1 matching 7 bases. Losses at the gene ends were 8 bases for V and 5 bases for J; bases not matched to a gene: 11. This CDR3 region has 15 residues. The germline V gene has CDR1 SNHLY and CDR2 FYNNEI. The CDR3 spells CASSPLTGQNEKLFF. The CDR3 nucleotides are TGTGCCAGCTCCCCCTTGACAGGGCAGAATGAAAAACTGTTTTTT. The variable domain in full, with the rest retrieved from reference TRBV2 and TRBJ1-4, is EPEVTQTPSHQVTQMGQEVILRCVPISNHLYFYWYRQILGQKVEFLVSFYNNEISEKSEIFDDQFSVERPDGSNFTLKIRSTKLEDSAMYFCASSPLTGQNEKLFFGSGTQLSVL.

V gene TRBV6-2 or TRBV6-3 combines with J gene TRBJ2-2; D is uncertain. Trimming took off 0 bases at V and 1 base at J, with 6 bases between the two ends. Germline-derived CDR1 and CDR2 are MNHEY and SVGEGT. This CDR3 has 15 amino acids. CDR3 sequence (DNA): TGTGCCAGCAGTTACTCGCGTATGAACACCGGGGAGCTGTTTTTT. It codes for CASSYSRMNTGELFF.

The rearrangement links TRBV11-3 to TRBJ2-7; weak D call: TRBD2 (5 bases). V dropped 0 bases and J dropped 4 bases, with 7 bases sitting between them. The germline V gene encodes CDR1 SGHNT and CDR2 YENEEA. The CDR3 runs to 13 residues. CDR3 sequence: CASSLDAGYEQYF. The CDR3 DNA reads as TGTGCCAGCAGCTTAGATGCGGGTTACGAGCAGTACTTC.

The J gene is TRBJ2-3, the V gene TRBV2, with 10 bases matching TRBD2. The CDR3 covers 14 residues. The V and J ends lost 10 bases and 2 bases, in that order; junction bases with no gene match: 6. The germline V gene encodes CDR1 SNHLY and CDR2 FYNNEI. The CDR3 protein is CATGLAALTDTQYF. DNA of the CDR3: TGTGCCACTGGACTAGCGGCACTCACAGATACGCAGTATTTT.

The CDR3 sequence is CASKRLAGEVYEQYF. CDR3 DNA sequence: TGTGCCAGTAAAAGACTAGCGGGAGAAGTATACGAGCAGTACTTC. The chain carries TRBV19 and TRBJ2-7; 12 nucleotides align to TRBD2. Germline trimming cut 7 bases from V and 4 bases from J; bases unmatched to any gene: 8. Germline assignment: CDR1 LNHDA and CDR2 SQIVND (reference sequence). This CDR3 has 15 residues.

The rearrangement links TRBV6-5 to TRBJ2-5, with a possible D match to TRBD2 (6 bases). Looked up from germline, CDR1 is MNHEY and CDR2 is SVGAGI. The V end was cut by 5 bases, the J end by 5 bases, with 12 bases between. The CDR3 length is 13 residues. The CDR3 protein is CASSTPGAETQYF. CDR3 nucleotides: TGTGCCAGCAGTACCCCGGGAGCGGAGACCCAGTACTTC.